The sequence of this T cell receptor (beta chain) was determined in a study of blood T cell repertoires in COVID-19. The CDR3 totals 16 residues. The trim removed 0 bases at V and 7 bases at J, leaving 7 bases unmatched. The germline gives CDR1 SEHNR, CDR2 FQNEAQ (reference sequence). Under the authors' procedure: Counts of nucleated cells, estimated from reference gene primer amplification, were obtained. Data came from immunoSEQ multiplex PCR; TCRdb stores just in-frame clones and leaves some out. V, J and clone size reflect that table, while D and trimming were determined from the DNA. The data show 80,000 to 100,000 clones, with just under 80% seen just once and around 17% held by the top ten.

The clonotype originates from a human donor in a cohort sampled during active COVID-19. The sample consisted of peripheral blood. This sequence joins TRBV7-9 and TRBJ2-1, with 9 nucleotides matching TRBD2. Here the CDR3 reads CASSLAGGGARNEQFF. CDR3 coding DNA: TGTGCCAGCAGCTTAGCGGGCGGGGGGGCTAGGAATGAGCAGTTCTTC.